A single sample gave rise to the 13 T cell receptor beta chains below, sequenced in a study of cytomegalovirus exposure and HLA in healthy donors. Vbeta (60) and Jbeta (13) primers were used in the PCR. The method was immunoSEQ multiplex PCR; TCRdb's version includes in-frame clones alone and lacks a portion of them. There are about 91,000 clones in the sample; around nine tenths occur only once, and approximately 9.2% lies in the top ten. Sequencing was done on a sample of PBMCs. These receptors were collected from a man aged 25 to 40 in good health and CMV-seropositive.

This chain uses TRBV27 with TRBJ1-5; TRBD1 matches 9 bases. The germline CDR1 and CDR2 sequences are MNHEY and SMNVEV (reference sequence). The trim removed 7 bases at V and 5 bases at J, leaving 9 bases unmatched. The CDR3 totals 15 residues. The CDR3 nucleotides read TGTGCCAGCATGCCCTTGGACAGGGGTGATCAGCCCCAGCATTTT. Encoded protein: CASMPLDRGDQPQHF.

The chain combines TRBV7-9 with TRBJ2-7; no clear D. CDR1 and CDR2 from the germline V gene are SEHNR and FQNEAQ (reference sequence). V was clipped by 3 bases and J by 2 bases, with 8 bases between them. The CDR3 loop spans 13 amino acids. The chain's CDR3 is CASSFFQAYEQYF. Written as DNA, the CDR3 is TGTGCCAGCAGCTTCTTCCAGGCCTACGAGCAGTACTTC.

This rearrangement joins TRBV30 to TRBJ2-5, with D maybe TRBD2 (6 bases). There are 14 residues in the CDR3. CDR1 and CDR2 from the germline V gene are GTSNPN and SVGIG (reference sequence). V lost 0 bases, J lost 1 base, and 9 bases lay in between. The CDR3 sequence: CAWSVGSGQETQYF. In DNA form, the CDR3 reads TGTGCCTGGAGTGTAGGTAGCGGCCAAGAGACCCAGTACTTC.

Written as DNA, the CDR3 is TGTGCTAGTGGCCTCGGGACAGGAGGGGAGACCCAGTACTTC. Protein sequence: CASGLGTGGETQYF. V usage is TRBV12-5 and J usage is TRBJ2-5; TRBD1 aligns across 8 bases. The J segment lost 5 bases and the V segment lost 6 bases, leaving 8 bases of the junction unmatched. This CDR3 comprises 14 residues. CDR1 and CDR2 (germline): LGHNT, FRNRAP.

The chain recombines TRBV12-5 with TRBJ2-1; the match to TRBD1 covers 7 bases. CDR1 and CDR2 from the germline V gene are LGHNT and FRNRAP. The CDR3 is 15 residues long. V dropped 4 bases and J dropped 0; count of bases not matched to a gene: 3. DNA for the CDR3: TGTGCTAGTGGTTCAGACAGGGCCTCCTACAATGAGCAGTTCTTC. Protein product: CASGSDRASYNEQFF.

The CDR3 reads CASSARGDTQYF. The CDR3 DNA sequence: TGTGCCAGCAGTGCTAGGGGGGATACGCAGTATTTT. The V and J genes are TRBV6-1 and TRBJ2-3; D may be TRBD1 (6 bases). Germline CDR1 and CDR2: MNHNS and SASEGT. The CDR3 length is 12 residues. Trimming shortened V by 4 bases and J by 6 bases, and 8 bases separated the two germline ends.

The rearrangement links TRBV6-1 to TRBJ2-1, with 9 bases lining up with TRBD2. Trimming removed 3 bases from V and 3 bases from J; junction bases left unmatched: 3. CDR1 is MNHNS, CDR2 SASEGT, per germline. The CDR3 is 15 amino acids. The CDR3 loop is CASSESSGSYNEQFF. Written as DNA, the CDR3 is TGTGCCAGCAGTGAGAGTAGCGGGAGCTACAATGAGCAGTTCTTC.

This clone is a singleton in its sample. The chain combines TRBV18 with TRBJ2-4, with 9 nucleotides matching TRBD2. Germline CDR1 and CDR2: KGHSH and LQKENI. The CDR3 spans 16 residues. J lost 15 bases, V lost 0 bases, and 15 bases had no gene match. Here the CDR3 reads CASSPPRLAEPLVRYF. CDR3 sequence (DNA): TGTGCCAGCTCACCACCGCGACTAGCGGAACCACTTGTTCGGTACTTC.

Here the CDR3 DNA reads TGTGCCAGCAGCCCCTCCTACCGGGACTCAGCAACTAATGAAAAACTGTTTTTT. Translated: CASSPSYRDSATNEKLFF. The gene calls are TRBV9 and TRBJ1-4; D is possibly TRBD1 (5 bases). The CDR3 extends over 18 amino acids. Trimming shortened V by 4 bases and J by 0 bases, and 19 bases separated the two germline ends. From germline, CDR1 is SGDLS and CDR2 YYNGEE.

This clone came up a few times. The chain links TRBV11-2 to TRBJ1-2; possibly TRBD1 for D (5 bases). The CDR3 is made up of 14 amino acids. The germline gives CDR1 SGHAT, CDR2 FQNNGV. V was shortened by 4 bases and J by 3 bases, with 12 bases between the two germline ends. Here the CDR3 reads CASSSTVFYYGYTF. The CDR3, as DNA: TGTGCCAGCAGCTCGACAGTTTTCTACTATGGCTACACCTTC. The whole variable domain, filled in from reference TRBV11-2 and TRBJ1-2, reads EAGVAQSPRYKIIEKRQSVAFWCNPISGHATLYWYQQILGQGPKLLIQFQNNGVVDDSQLPKDRFSAERLKGVDSTLKIQPAKLEDSAVYLCASSSTVFYYGYTFGSGTRLTVV.

The chain employs TRBV6-5 and TRBJ1-3, with D perhaps TRBD1 (6 bases). The CDR3 loop spans 15 amino acids. CDR1 is MNHEY, CDR2 SVGAGI, per germline. Trimming removed 6 bases from V and 0 bases from J, with 12 bases in between. For the CDR3, the DNA is TGTGCCAGCAGCCCGGACAGAGACTCTGGAAACACCATATATTTT. Translating gives CASSPDRDSGNTIYF.

Of note for this clone: The junction and the germline gene differ at one end; a read error may be behind it. This chain links TRBV7-7 with TRBJ2-1; 10 nucleotides align to TRBD2. This CDR3 is 16 amino acids long. The germline V gene encodes CDR1 SSHAT and CDR2 FNYEAQ (reference sequence). CDR3 nucleotides: TGTGCTAGCAGCTTAGGAGCGGGAGGGAGGCTCAATGAGCAGTTCTTC. It yields the protein CASSLGAGGRLNEQFF.

The gene calls are TRBV28 and TRBJ2-7, with 8 positions matching TRBD1. Losses at the gene ends were 8 bases for V and 3 bases for J; bases not matched to a gene: 9. This CDR3 contains 14 residues. The germline gives CDR1 MDHEN, CDR2 SYDVKM. The CDR3 DNA is TGTGCCAGCTCCCCCGGGGGACAGGACTACGAGCAGTACTTC. Its translation is CASSPGGQDYEQYF. Looking up the rest from reference TRBV28 and TRBJ2-7 gives the full variable domain: DVKVTQSSRYLVKRTGEKVFLECVQDMDHENMFWYRQDPGLGLRLIYFSYDVKMKEKGDIPEGYSVSREKKERFSLILESASTNQTSMYLCASSPGGQDYEQYFGPGTRLTVT.